These T cell receptor beta chains were read from a single sample in a study of technical replicates of blood from a handful of donors. Some clones are missing from TCRdb's copy, which holds only in-frame ones; the method was immunoSEQ multiplex PCR. The sample has fewer than 70,000 clones; 86% are singletons. The sample comprised PBMCs. Source of these receptors: a human donor in good health. Some clones in this sample may be carry-over from other donors' samples. Each CDR3 is given with its conserved first and last residue. D genes are given only for firm matches. The size field is filled for only some rows; it gives once, few, many or a size class.

J: TRBJ2-3
V: TRBV6-5
D: .
size: .
CDR3: CASSGWGGVGDTQYF
DNA: TGTGCCAGCAGTGGTTGGGGGGGCGTGGGAGATACGCAGTATTTT

J: TRBJ1-2
V: TRBV2
D: TRBD1
size: .
CDR3: CASSEEQGASGYTF
DNA: TGTGCCAGCAGTGAAGAACAGGGGGCCAGTGGCTACACCTTC

J: TRBJ2-7
V: TRBV4-1
D: .
size: .
CDR3: CASSLSAPAYEQYF
DNA: TGCGCCAGCAGCCTCAGCGCCCCGGCCTACGAGCAGTACTTC

J: TRBJ2-2
V: TRBV2
D: .
size: once
CDR3: CASSLTGALNTGELFF
DNA: TGTGCCAGCAGCTTGACAGGAGCCTTGAACACCGGGGAGCTGTTTTTT

J: TRBJ2-7
V: TRBV18
D: .
size: .
CDR3: CASSLDSYEQYF
DNA: TGTGCCAGCTCACTAGACAGCTACGAGCAGTACTTC

J: TRBJ2-1
V: TRBV11-2
D: TRBD2
size: once
CDR3: CASSAGTSGYNEQFF
DNA: TGTGCCAGCAGCGCTGGCACTAGCGGATACAATGAGCAGTTCTTC

J: TRBJ2-1
V: TRBV29-1
D: TRBD1
size: .
CDR3: CSVEFRDRRNEQFF
DNA: TGCAGCGTTGAATTCCGGGACAGGAGAAATGAGCAGTTCTTC

J: TRBJ2-3
V: TRBV6-4
D: TRBD1
size: few
CDR3: CASSDGTGSTDTQYF
DNA: TGTGCCAGCAGTGACGGGACAGGGAGCACAGATACGCAGTATTTT

J: TRBJ2-7
V: TRBV9
D: .
size: .
CDR3: CASSVRDTSSYEQYF
DNA: TGTGCCAGCAGCGTAAGGGACACGAGCTCCTACGAGCAGTACTTC

J: TRBJ2-1
V: TRBV6-6
D: TRBD2
size: .
CDR3: CASSFGTSDEQFF
DNA: TGTGCCAGCAGTTTCGGGACTAGCGATGAGCAGTTCTTC

J: TRBJ1-2
V: TRBV4-3
D: .
size: .
CDR3: CASSPSTGSGYGYTF
DNA: TGCGCCAGCAGCCCATCGACAGGTTCGGGCTATGGCTACACCTTC

J: TRBJ1-2
V: TRBV5-4
D: TRBD1
size: .
CDR3: CASSFDRDGYTF
DNA: TGTGCCAGCAGCTTCGACAGGGATGGCTACACCTTC

J: TRBJ2-7
V: TRBV4-1
D: .
size: .
CDR3: CASSQVPQRTRQYF
DNA: TGCGCCAGCAGCCAAGTCCCCCAGCGTACTCGGCAGTACTTC

J: TRBJ2-2
V: TRBV6-1
D: TRBD2
size: .
CDR3: CASSEGGGETGELFF
DNA: TGTGCCAGCAGTGAAGGGGGGGGAGAAACCGGGGAGCTGTTTTTT

J: TRBJ2-1
V: TRBV6-6
D: TRBD1
size: .
CDR3: CASSSRQGSYNEQFF
DNA: TGTGCCAGCAGTTCCCGACAGGGATCTTACAATGAGCAGTTCTTC

J: TRBJ2-1
V: TRBV11-2
D: TRBD2
size: .
CDR3: CASSLVGRSINEQFF
DNA: TGTGCCAGCAGCTTAGTCGGGAGGTCGATCAATGAGCAGTTCTTC

J: TRBJ2-5
V: TRBV7-9
D: .
size: few
CDR3: CASSLSDQETQYF
DNA: TGTGCCAGCAGCTTAAGCGACCAAGAGACCCAGTACTTC

J: TRBJ1-6
V: TRBV7-2
D: .
size: .
CDR3: CASSVDQVNSPLHF
DNA: TGTGCCAGCAGCGTTGACCAGGTTAATTCACCCCTCCACTTT

J: TRBJ2-7
V: TRBV18
D: TRBD1
size: .
CDR3: CASSSGTGSVRGEQYF
DNA: TGTGCCAGCTCATCCGGGACAGGGAGCGTTCGGGGCGAGCAGTACTTC

J: TRBJ1-5
V: TRBV15
D: .
size: few
CDR3: CATSTQDDQPQHF
DNA: TGTGCCACCAGCACACAGGATGATCAGCCCCAGCATTTT

J: TRBJ2-7
V: TRBV5-1
D: .
size: .
CDR3: CASSLTPSYEQYF
DNA: TGCGCCAGCAGCTTGACACCCTCCTACGAGCAGTACTTC

J: TRBJ1-5
V: TRBV27
D: .
size: .
CDR3: CASSFQGPNQPQHF
DNA: TGTGCCAGCAGTTTCCAGGGGCCCAATCAGCCCCAGCATTTT

J: TRBJ1-4
V: TRBV19
D: .
size: .
CDR3: CASSMRSGEKLFF
DNA: TGTGCCAGTAGTATGAGGTCTGGGGAAAAACTGTTTTTT

J: TRBJ2-7
V: TRBV9
D: .
size: once
CDR3: CASSDRDGWDEQYF
DNA: TGTGCCAGCAGCGACAGGGACGGTTGGGACGAGCAGTACTTC

J: TRBJ1-1
V: TRBV7-9
D: .
size: .
CDR3: CASNHPVEGRTEAFF
DNA: TGTGCCAGCAACCACCCCGTGGAGGGGAGGACTGAAGCTTTCTTT

J: TRBJ1-5
V: TRBV19
D: TRBD1
size: .
CDR3: CASSSRLRGFGSNQPQHF
DNA: TGTGCCAGTAGTTCTCGTCTCAGGGGGTTCGGGAGCAATCAGCCCCAGCATTTT

J: TRBJ1-4
V: TRBV1
D: .
size: .
CDR3: CTSSQVRTGGSGKLFF
DNA: TGCACCAGCAGCCAAGTGCGAACAGGGGGCTCGGGAAAACTGTTTTTT

J: TRBJ2-1
V: TRBV9
D: .
size: once
CDR3: CASSGLPPGQYNEQFF
DNA: TGTGCCAGCAGCGGACTACCACCTGGGCAATACAATGAGCAGTTCTTC

J: TRBJ1-4
V: TRBV5-1
D: TRBD1
size: .
CDR3: CASSRGQGGTNEKLFF
DNA: TGCGCCAGCAGCAGAGGACAGGGGGGGACTAATGAAAAACTGTTTTTT

J: TRBJ2-1
V: TRBV29-1
D: .
size: .
CDR3: CSGGRLGGFMGNEQFF
DNA: TGCAGCGGCGGTCGACTAGGCGGGTTTATGGGTAATGAGCAGTTCTTC

J: TRBJ2-1
V: TRBV7-3
D: TRBD2
size: .
CDR3: CASSLIGTSGYNEQFF
DNA: TGTGCCAGCAGCTTAATCGGGACTAGCGGATACAATGAGCAGTTCTTC

J: TRBJ2-6
V: TRBV13
D: .
size: .
CDR3: CASSPTRSGANVLTF
DNA: TGTGCCAGCAGCCCCACGAGGTCTGGGGCCAACGTCCTGACTTTC

J: TRBJ2-7
V: TRBV6-6
D: TRBD2
size: once
CDR3: CASSYPAGGSYEQYF
DNA: TGTGCCAGCAGTTACCCCGCGGGAGGTTCCTACGAGCAGTACTTC

J: TRBJ1-5
V: TRBV2
D: .
size: once
CDR3: CASMRNSNQPQHF
DNA: TGTGCCAGCATGCGGAATAGCAATCAGCCCCAGCATTTT

J: TRBJ2-1
V: TRBV6-6
D: TRBD2
size: .
CDR3: CASSSERGQYNEQFF
DNA: TGTGCCAGCAGTTCTGAGCGGGGCCAGTACAATGAGCAGTTCTTC

J: TRBJ1-1
V: TRBV19
D: .
size: .
CDR3: CASSSMGGGGSGLNTEAFF
DNA: TGTGCCAGTAGTTCAATGGGGGGTGGTGGGAGCGGTTTGAACACTGAAGCTTTCTTT

J: TRBJ1-2
V: TRBV10-3
D: .
size: few
CDR3: CAISARQPDYGYTF
DNA: TGTGCCATCAGTGCGCGGCAGCCTGATTATGGCTACACCTTC

J: TRBJ2-3
V: TRBV15
D: .
size: .
CDR3: CATSQGSTQYF
DNA: TGTGCCACCAGCCAGGGGTCTACGCAGTATTTT

J: TRBJ1-2
V: TRBV5-5
D: .
size: .
CDR3: CASSLGQTTYGYTF
DNA: TGTGCCAGCAGCTTAGGACAGACAACCTATGGCTACACCTTC

J: TRBJ2-7
V: TRBV4-3
D: .
size: .
CDR3: CASSQETGATGTGYEQYF
DNA: TGCGCCAGCAGCCAAGAGACGGGGGCGACAGGGACGGGCTACGAGCAGTACTTC

J: TRBJ2-1
V: TRBV11-2
D: TRBD2
size: .
CDR3: CASSLAASGSGNEQFF
DNA: TGTGCCAGCAGCTTAGCGGCTAGCGGGAGTGGCAATGAGCAGTTCTTC

J: TRBJ1-1
V: TRBV21-1
D: .
size: .
CDR3: CASNHREGAFF
DNA: TGTGCCAGCAACCACAGGGAGGGAGCTTTCTTT

J: TRBJ1-5
V: TRBV7-9
D: .
size: .
CDR3: CASRETRGKTDQPQHF
DNA: TGTGCCAGCAGAGAGACCCGGGGAAAGACGGATCAGCCCCAGCATTTT

J: TRBJ1-2
V: TRBV6-1
D: .
size: .
CDR3: CASSGSGDRGYTF
DNA: TGTGCCAGCAGTGGGTCAGGGGATCGAGGCTACACCTTC

J: TRBJ1-2
V: TRBV19
D: .
size: .
CDR3: CASNYGTSQGHGYTF
DNA: TGTGCCAGTAACTATGGGACTAGTCAGGGTCATGGCTACACCTTC

J: TRBJ1-3
V: TRBV18
D: .
size: .
CDR3: CASSPTVFSSGNTIYF
DNA: TGTGCCAGCTCCCCCACCGTTTTCAGCTCTGGAAACACCATATATTTT

J: TRBJ1-1
V: TRBV7-9
D: .
size: .
CDR3: CASSYPMGPRENMNTEAFF
DNA: TGTGCCAGCAGCTACCCAATGGGCCCGAGGGAGAACATGAACACTGAAGCTTTCTTT

J: TRBJ1-5
V: TRBV30
D: .
size: .
CDR3: CAWNRNSNQPQHF
DNA: TGTGCCTGGAACAGGAATAGCAATCAGCCCCAGCATTTT

J: TRBJ1-1
V: TRBV11-1
D: .
size: .
CDR3: CASSATWTGDEAFF
DNA: TGTGCCAGCAGCGCAACATGGACGGGGGATGAAGCTTTCTTT

J: TRBJ1-1
V: TRBV6-1
D: .
size: .
CDR3: CASTIGGVDTEAFF
DNA: TGTGCCAGCACCATCGGAGGGGTGGACACTGAAGCTTTCTTT